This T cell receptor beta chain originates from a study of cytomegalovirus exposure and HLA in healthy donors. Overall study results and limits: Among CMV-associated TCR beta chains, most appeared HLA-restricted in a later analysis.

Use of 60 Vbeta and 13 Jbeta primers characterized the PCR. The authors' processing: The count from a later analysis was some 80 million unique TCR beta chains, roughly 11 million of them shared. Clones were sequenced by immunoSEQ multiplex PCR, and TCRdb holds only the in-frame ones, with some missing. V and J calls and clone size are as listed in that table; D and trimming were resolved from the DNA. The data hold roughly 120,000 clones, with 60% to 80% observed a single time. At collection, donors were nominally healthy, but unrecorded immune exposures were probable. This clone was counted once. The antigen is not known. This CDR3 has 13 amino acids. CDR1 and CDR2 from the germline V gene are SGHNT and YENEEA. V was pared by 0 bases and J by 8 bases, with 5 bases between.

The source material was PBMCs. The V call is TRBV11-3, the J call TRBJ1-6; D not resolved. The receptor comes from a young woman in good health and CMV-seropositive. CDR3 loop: CASSLESDSPLHF. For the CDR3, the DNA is TGTGCCAGCAGCTTAGAGTCTGATTCACCCCTCCACTTT. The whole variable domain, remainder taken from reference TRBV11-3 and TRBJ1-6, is EAGVVQSPRYKIIEKKQPVAFWCNPISGHNTLYWYLQNLGQGPELLIRYENEEAVDDSQLPKDRFSAERLKGVDSTLKIQPAELGDSAVYLCASSLESDSPLHFGNGTRLTVT.